This paragraph reports one TCR beta chain. Its specificity is not known. Primers: 60 Vbeta forward and 13 Jbeta reverse. Sequenced by immunoSEQ multiplex PCR; TCRdb stores in-frame clones only, minus some. The table has over 120,000 clones, roughly 9.7% seen once. CDR3 size: 15 residues. Germline assignment: CDR1 SGHRS and CDR2 YFSETQ. V lost 0 bases and J lost 5, with 12 bases in between. This sample stems from a study of cytomegalovirus exposure and HLA in healthy donors. Study-level findings and limits: The productive fraction for most TCR beta V segments was about 87% or about 30% in an earlier analysis. Later analysis reportedly placed an Asian-associated ancestry cluster below the roughly 690-donor mean in N-insertions.

The sample consisted of PBMCs. V is TRBV5-1 and J is TRBJ1-5, with a tentative D call TRBD1 (6 bases). The receptor comes from a man aged 45-65 years in good health and CMV-seronegative. The DNA for the CDR3 is TGCGCCAGCAGCTTGGACGGACAGCCTGATCAGCCCCAGCATTTT. This codes for CASSLDGQPDQPQHF.